The 5 T cell receptor beta chains below were found in one sample sequenced in a study of CD8+CD57+ T cells in acquired aplastic anemia. Genomic DNA was employed as the template in profiling TCR beta VDJ and CDR3. TCRdb fed the reads into MiXCR, producing one record per CDR3 protein. The table records 150,000 to 180,000 distinct CDR3 sequences, over 50% of them present only once. Patients chosen for sequencing had shown CD8+CD57+ cell expansion by flow cytometry. The sequencing input was sorted CD4+, CD8+, or CD8+CD57+ T cells (not recorded which) from PBMCs. These receptors all stem from a human donor with aplastic anemia.

The chain has TRBV9 and TRBJ1-1; D unresolved. The germline CDR1 and CDR2 sequences are SGDLS and YYNGEE. The CDR3 has 15 residues. Trimming removed 2 bases at V and 6 bases at J, with 17 bases between. CDR3 DNA: TGTGCCAGCAGCGTCGAGGACGGACCGACTGCTGAAGCTTTCTTT. Its translation: CASSVEDGPTAEAFF.

The genes are TRBV7-9 and TRBJ2-3; weak D call: TRBD2 (5 bases). V shed 1 base and J shed 5 bases, with 7 bases lying between them. The CDR3 consists of 13 residues. Germline assignment: CDR1 SEHNR and CDR2 FQNEAQ (reference sequence). The chain's CDR3 is CASSLGRGDTQYF. In DNA form, the CDR3 reads TGTGCCAGCAGCTTAGGACGGGGAGATACGCAGTATTTT.

Regarding this clonotype: A much larger clone differs from this one at a single base, so this may be a read error. This chain links TRBV24-1 with TRBJ1-2; D ambiguous. The CDR3 is made up of 13 amino acids. Germline CDR1 KGHDR, CDR2 SFDVKD. The CDR3 nucleotides are TGTGCCACCAGTGCGGGGTTTGGGGATGGCTGCACCTTC. Amino acid sequence: CATSAGFGDGCTF.

The chain couples TRBV29-1 to TRBJ2-1; D is unclear. CDR3 length: 12 amino acids. V was clipped by 6 bases and J by 7 bases, with 13 bases between them. Germline assignment: CDR1 SQVTM and CDR2 ANQGSEA. CDR3: CSVTTPGNEQFF. The CDR3 nucleotides read TGCAGCGTGACCACCCCAGGTAATGAGCAGTTCTTC.

The chain links TRBV24-1 to TRBJ2-1, with D possibly called TRBD1 or TRBD2 (5 bases each). There are 17 residues in the CDR3. Trimming removed 1 base at V and 4 bases at J, with 16 bases between. CDR1 KGHDR and CDR2 SFDVKD come from the germline V gene. Written as DNA, the CDR3 is TGTGCCACCAGTGATTTTGAAGGGGACCCAGGTTACAATGAGCAGTTCTTC. Its translation is CATSDFEGDPGYNEQFF.